Included here is one T cell receptor (beta chain) sequence, with context. This sample is part of a study of Ad26.COV2.S vaccination and SARS-CoV-2 variants. Study information: Sample donor was a member of the COV1001 Ad26.COV2.S trial arm.

Measured with immunoSEQ multiplex PCR; TCRdb has only the in-frame clones, and not every one. This table has over 450,000 clones, about 88% appearing once. Regarding treatment: 15 to 20 received Ad26.COV2.S at low or high dose, single or two shots; several received placebo; per-sample allocation not given. Material that was analyzed had been drawn on day 63 after the first vaccine or placebo injection. The material sequenced was peripheral blood, taken in a trial of Ad26.COV2.S vaccine versus placebo. The receptor was derived from a person aged 18 to 59 who received the Ad26.COV2.S COVID-19 vaccine or a placebo.

The CDR3 loop reads CASSATGMYGYTF. As DNA, the CDR3 is TGTGCCAGCAGCGCGACAGGGATGTATGGCTACACCTTC. This chain uses TRBV7-3 with TRBJ1-2; 7 bases align to TRBD1. Germline V gene sequence: CDR1 SGHTA, CDR2 FQGTGA. V lost 5 bases to trimming and J lost 5 bases; unmatched junction nucleotides: 5. The CDR3 is 13 amino acids.